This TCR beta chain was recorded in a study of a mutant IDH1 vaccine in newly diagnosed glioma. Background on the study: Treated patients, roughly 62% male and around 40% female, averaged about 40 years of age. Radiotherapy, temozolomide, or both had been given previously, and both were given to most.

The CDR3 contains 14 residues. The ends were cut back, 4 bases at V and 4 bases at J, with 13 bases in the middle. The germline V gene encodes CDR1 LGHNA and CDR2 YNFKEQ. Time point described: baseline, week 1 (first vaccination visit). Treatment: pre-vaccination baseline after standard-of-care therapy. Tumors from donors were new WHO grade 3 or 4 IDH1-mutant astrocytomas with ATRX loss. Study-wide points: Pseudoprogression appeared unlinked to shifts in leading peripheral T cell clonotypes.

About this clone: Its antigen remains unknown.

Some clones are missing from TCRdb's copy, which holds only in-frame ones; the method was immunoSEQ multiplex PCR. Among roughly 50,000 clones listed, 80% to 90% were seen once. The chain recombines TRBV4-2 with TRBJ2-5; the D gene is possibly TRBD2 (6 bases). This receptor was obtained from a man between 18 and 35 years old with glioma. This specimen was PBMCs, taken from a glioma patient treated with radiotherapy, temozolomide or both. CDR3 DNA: TGTGCCAGCAGCCGAGCGGGTAGTTTAGAGACCCAGTACTTC. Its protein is CASSRAGSLETQYF.